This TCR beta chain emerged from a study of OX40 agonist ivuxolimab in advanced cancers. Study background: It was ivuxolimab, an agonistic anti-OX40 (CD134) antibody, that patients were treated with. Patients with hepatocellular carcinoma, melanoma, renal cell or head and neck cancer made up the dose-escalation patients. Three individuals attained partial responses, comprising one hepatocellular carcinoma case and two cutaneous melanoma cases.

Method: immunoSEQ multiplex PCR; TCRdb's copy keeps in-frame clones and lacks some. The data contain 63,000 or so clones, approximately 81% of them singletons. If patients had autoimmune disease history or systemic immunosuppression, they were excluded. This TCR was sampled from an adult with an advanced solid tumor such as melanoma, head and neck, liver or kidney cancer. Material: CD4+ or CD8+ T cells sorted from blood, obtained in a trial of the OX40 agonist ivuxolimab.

CDR3 in DNA: TGTGCCAGCTCACCCTGGACTTCTACCTACGAGCAGTACTTC. Translating it yields CASSPWTSTYEQYF. V and J are TRBV18 and TRBJ2-7; D perhaps matches TRBD2 (5 bases). The V and J ends lost 3 bases and 2 bases respectively, with 11 bases between them. CDR3 length equals 14 residues. CDR1 is KGHSH and CDR2 is LQKENI in the germline V gene.